The clone carrying this T cell receptor (beta chain) was detected only a few times. Trimming left V 1 base short and J 8 bases short, with 8 bases between. The length of the CDR3 is 13 residues. CDR1 is KGHDR and CDR2 is SFDVKD in the germline V gene. The draw of peripheral blood yielded approximately 11 milliliters from each donor. Sample-barcoded 5' priming and a J-beta primer mix drove a second PCR of roughly 7 to 11 cycles. TCRdb re-analysed the 5' RACE reads in MiXCR, keeping a single row per CDR3 protein. The sample has over a million distinct CDR3 sequences, roughly 43% seen once; the top ten hold about 3.8%. This sample is drawn from a study of blood T cells in healthy people across ages.

Input material: blood. The receptor was derived from a woman between 18 and 29 years old in good health. This chain joins TRBV24-1 and TRBJ2-1; D may be TRBD1 (6 bases). CDR3 in amino acids: CATSDFAGDEQFF. The CDR3 DNA sequence: TGTGCCACCAGTGATTTCGCAGGGGATGAGCAGTTCTTC.